Listed below are T cell receptor beta chains from one sample, sequenced in a study of T cell responses to AZD1222 COVID-19 vaccine. Profiling relied on immunoSEQ multiplex PCR, and the TCRdb table lists in-frame clones only, not all of them. The repertoire consists of 100,000 to 150,000 clones, with 90% occurring once and the leading ten covering 6.9%. The sample consisted of peripheral blood, taken on day 0 of AZD1222 vaccination. These receptors all stem from an adult in good health. Each CDR3 is given with its conserved first and last residue. Each record gives: clone size, D gene, J gene, V gene, CDR3 DNA, CDR3 protein. D genes are given only for firm matches. Clone size appears in some rows only: once, few, many, or a class for an expanded clone.

NA | TRBD2 | TRBJ2-1 | TRBV9 | TGTGCCAGCAGCCCTCCTAGCGGGGGGAATGAGCAGTTCTTC | CASSPPSGGNEQFF
NA | TRBD1 | TRBJ1-3 | TRBV5-1 | TGCGCCAGCAGGACAGGGGAGGGAAACACCATATATTTT | CASRTGEGNTIYF
NA | NA | TRBJ1-6 | TRBV4-1 | TGCGCCAGCAGCCAAGGGGGCCGATCACCGAATTCACCCCTCCACTTT | CASSQGGRSPNSPLHF
NA | NA | TRBJ1-1 | TRBV24-1 | TGTGCCACCAGTGATTTCGGCACCCCAGCTTTCTTT | CATSDFGTPAFF
NA | TRBD2 | TRBJ2-3 | TRBV2 | TGTGCCAGCAGCGGACTAGCGGGTGATACGCAGTATTTT | CASSGLAGDTQYF
NA | TRBD1 | TRBJ1-4 | TRBV27 | TGTGCCAGCAGCCCCTCCAGGGGGGAGAATGAAAAACTGTTTTTT | CASSPSRGENEKLFF
NA | TRBD2 | TRBJ2-7 | TRBV9 | TGTGCCAGCAGCGTAGGGAGGGCTAGCGGGGCCTACGAGCAGTACTTC | CASSVGRASGAYEQYF
NA | NA | TRBJ1-2 | TRBV19 | TGTGCCAGTAGTTACTCCGGGACCTCGGGCTATGGCTACACCTTC | CASSYSGTSGYGYTF
NA | NA | TRBJ1-3 | TRBV6-5 | TGTGCCAGCAGTCAACCCGGGAGATACGGAAACACCATATATTTT | CASSQPGRYGNTIYF
NA | NA | TRBJ2-5 | TRBV18 | TGTGCCAGCTCACCACCGGGCGAAGAGACCCAGTACTTC | CASSPPGEETQYF
NA | NA | TRBJ2-7 | TRBV6-1 | TGTGCCAGCAGTGACGGCAGCGGGCAGTACTTC | CASSDGSGQYF
few | NA | TRBJ2-7 | TRBV29-1 | TGCAGCGTCGACCGGGACGGCTCCTACGAGCAGTACTTC | CSVDRDGSYEQYF
NA | NA | TRBJ2-5 | TRBV6-6 | TGTGCCAGCAGTTACGGCAGGGTAGGGGGAGAGACCCAGTACTTC | CASSYGRVGGETQYF
NA | TRBD1 | TRBJ1-2 | TRBV30 | TGTGCCTGGGGCCGGGACAGACCTTATGGCTACACCTTC | CAWGRDRPYGYTF
NA | NA | TRBJ1-2 | TRBV7-3 | TGTGCCAGCAGCTTAACCTCGAACTATGGCTACACCTTC | CASSLTSNYGYTF
NA | TRBD1 | TRBJ2-7 | TRBV18 | TGTGCCAGCTCACCGGGACAGGGATTCTACGAGCAGTACTTC | CASSPGQGFYEQYF
once | NA | TRBJ2-7 | TRBV3-1/TRBV3-2 | TGTGCCAGCAGCCAAGGGAGAGACTACGAGCAGTACTTC | CASSQGRDYEQYF
NA | NA | TRBJ2-2 | TRBV10-3 | TGTGCCATCAGTGACAGGGGCCCTCCCGGGGAGCTGTTTTTT | CAISDRGPPGELFF
once | NA | TRBJ1-2 | TRBV5-4 | TGTGCCAGCAGCTTGGGACAGAATATCTATGGCTACACCTTC | CASSLGQNIYGYTF
NA | TRBD1 | TRBJ2-3 | TRBV19 | TGTGCCAGCAGGGACAGGGGGGATACGCAGTATTTT | CASRDRGDTQYF
NA | TRBD1 | TRBJ2-1 | TRBV24-1 | TGTGCCACCAGTGACCAGGGGGCGTCCTACAATGAGCAGTTCTTC | CATSDQGASYNEQFF
NA | NA | TRBJ1-2 | TRBV5-4 | TGTGCCAGCAGTACCAGGACGTCGGCGGGCTATGGCTACACCTTC | CASSTRTSAGYGYTF
few | NA | TRBJ2-2 | TRBV18 | TGTGCCAGCTCACTGGCAGCAGCGAACACCGGGGAGCTGTTTTTT | CASSLAAANTGELFF